These 20 T cell receptor beta chains share one sample of origin, sequenced in a study of blood T cell repertoires in COVID-19. TCRdb's table, derived via immunoSEQ multiplex PCR, lists solely in-frame clones and lacks some. The sample holds roughly 400,000 clones; roughly 84% are singletons and the top ten take 1.2% to 1.5%. Sequenced sample: PBMCs or T cells enriched from blood (not recorded which). The receptors originated from a young woman who had been exposed to COVID-19.

This chain uses TRBV19 with TRBJ2-1, with TRBD1 matching over 9 bases. Germline assignment: CDR1 LNHDA and CDR2 SQIVND (reference sequence). The ends lost 3 bases at V and 2 bases at J; junction bases unmatched: 8. This CDR3 has 17 residues. The CDR3 sequence is CASSIGPGTGPYNEQFF. DNA for the CDR3: TGTGCCAGTAGTATTGGTCCCGGGACAGGGCCCTACAATGAGCAGTTCTTC.

The genes are TRBV11-2 and TRBJ2-1; a possible D gene is TRBD2 (5 bases). V was cut by 5 bases and J by 15 bases, with 14 bases left in between. Germline assignment: CDR1 SGHAT and CDR2 FQNNGV. The CDR3 is 11 amino acids. CDR3 in DNA: TGTGCCAGCAGCAGGGAGCTCACCCCGTTCTTC. Amino acids: CASSRELTPFF.

This chain links TRBV23-1 with TRBJ2-1; 9 bases align to TRBD1. TRBV23-1 is placed among ORFs of uncertain function. This CDR3 spans 16 amino acids. J gave up 0 bases and V 8 bases, and 8 bases lay outside the gene matches. The DNA of the CDR3 is TGCGCCAGCCACAGGGGGCGACTTGGCTCCTACAATGAGCAGTTCTTC. Amino acids: CASHRGRLGSYNEQFF.

J is TRBJ2-7 and V is TRBV27; 7 positions match TRBD2. This CDR3 has 18 amino acids. Per the germline V gene, CDR1 is MNHEY and CDR2 is SMNVEV (reference sequence). Trimming removed 1 base from V and 2 bases from J; junction bases left unmatched: 14. The CDR3, as DNA: TGTGCCAGCAGTTTATACGGTGGGAGGGCCTTATCGGCCTACGAGCAGTACTTC. Amino acid sequence: CASSLYGGRALSAYEQYF.

The chain joins TRBV11-3 to TRBJ2-1; possibly TRBD2 for D (5 bases). CDR1 and CDR2 (germline): SGHNT, YENEEA. V shed 1 base and J shed 10 bases, with 14 bases lying between them. The CDR3 consists of 14 residues. For the CDR3, the DNA is TGTGCCAGCAGCTTAGCCTGGACTTCTACCGAGCAGTTCTTC. Translated: CASSLAWTSTEQFF.

The rearrangement joins TRBV28 to TRBJ1-6; 9 bases agree with TRBD1. The CDR3 sequence is 15 residues long. Germline loops: CDR1 MDHEN, CDR2 SYDVKM. V trimming: 6 bases; J trimming: 9 bases; junction bases outside the gene matches: 9. The CDR3: CASSPRQGGLSPLHF. DNA of the CDR3: TGTGCCAGCAGCCCTCGACAGGGGGGACTTTCACCCCTCCACTTT.

The sample holds one count of this clone. The chain carries TRBV7-9 and TRBJ2-3; D ambiguous. CDR3 length equals 15 residues. From germline, CDR1 is SEHNR and CDR2 FQNEAQ (reference sequence). The V end was cut by 1 base, the J end by 2 bases, with 10 bases between. The CDR3 region is CASSLGLVPTDTQYF. CDR3 DNA sequence: TGTGCCAGCAGCTTAGGGCTAGTACCCACAGATACGCAGTATTTT.

The chain couples TRBV6-5 to TRBJ1-6; weak D call: TRBD1 (6 bases). Germline V gene sequence: CDR1 MNHEY, CDR2 SVGAGI. Trimming took 5 bases from V and 7 from J, leaving 15 bases between them. This CDR3 is 15 amino acids long. The DNA for the CDR3 is TGTGCCAGCAGTCCGGACTCAGGGGCGAATTCACCCCTCCACTTT. Protein sequence: CASSPDSGANSPLHF.

The J gene is TRBJ2-3, the V gene TRBV5-1; TRBD2 aligns across 13 bases. CDR3 length: 16 residues. The germline V gene has CDR1 SGHRS and CDR2 YFSETQ. Trimming removed 4 bases from V and 2 bases from J; junction bases left unmatched: 4. In nucleotides, the CDR3 is TGCGCCAGCAGCCCCGGGACTAGCGGGATCACAGATACGCAGTATTTT. Its protein is CASSPGTSGITDTQYF.

V usage is TRBV28 and J usage is TRBJ1-3, with 7 bases fitting TRBD1. V shed 5 bases, J shed 0 bases, and the junction held 4 bases outside the gene matches. This CDR3 has 15 residues. Per the germline V gene, CDR1 is MDHEN and CDR2 is SYDVKM. CDR3 nucleotide sequence: TGTGCCAGCAGTGCCAGGGGGGCCTCTGGAAACACCATATATTTT. This gives the protein CASSARGASGNTIYF.

This sequence joins TRBV6-2 or TRBV6-3 and TRBJ1-5; 7 bases line up with TRBD1. CDR1 is MNHEY and CDR2 is SVGEGT in the germline V gene. CDR3 length equals 15 residues. With 2 bases clipped from V and 3 bases from J, the junction kept 4 bases outside the gene matches. CDR3 nucleotides: TGTGCCAGCAGTTACCGGGGACAGAACAATCAGCCCCAGCATTTT. It specifies CASSYRGQNNQPQHF.

The chain uses TRBV3-1 (or the pseudogene TRBV3-2) and TRBJ2-7; a possible D gene is TRBD2 (6 bases). V gave up 1 base and J gave up 6 bases, with 7 bases separating them. The CDR3 covers 12 residues. Germline loops: CDR1 LGHDT, CDR2 YNNKEL (reference sequence). Here the CDR3 reads CASSQGGGEQYF. CDR3 bases: TGTGCCAGCAGCCAAGGGGGAGGCGAGCAGTACTTC.

This clone is a singleton in its sample. The V call is TRBV7-6, the J call TRBJ1-4; 10 bases fit TRBD1. This CDR3 has 15 residues. Germline CDR1 SGHVS, CDR2 FNYEAQ. The V and J ends lost 1 base and 7 bases, in that order; junction bases with no gene match: 3. The CDR3 coding sequence is TGTGCCAGCAGCTTAGAGAGGACAGGGGGTGAAAAACTGTTTTTT. Its protein product is CASSLERTGGEKLFF.

The V and J genes are TRBV7-2 and TRBJ2-7; 8 bases fit TRBD1. V shed 2 bases and J 5 bases; nucleotides not matched to a gene: 5. The CDR3 is 14 amino acids. Germline loops: CDR1 SGHTA, CDR2 FQGNSA. The CDR3 region is CASSLKTGVDEQYF. The DNA of the CDR3 is TGTGCCAGCAGCTTAAAGACAGGGGTGGACGAGCAGTACTTC.

This rearrangement joins TRBV4-1 to TRBJ1-5, with a weak D call TRBD1 (6 bases). Germline CDR1 and CDR2: MGHRA and YSYEKL. The V gene lost 1 base and the J gene lost 11 bases, with 18 bases spanning the gap. The CDR3 has 15 residues. CDR3 sequence reads: CASSQGQALLSAQHF. CDR3 DNA sequence: TGCGCCAGCAGCCAAGGACAGGCGCTTCTTTCGGCCCAGCATTTT.

The V gene is TRBV7-9, the J gene TRBJ1-2; D unclear. CDR1 SEHNR and CDR2 FQNEAQ come from the germline V gene (reference sequence). Trimming cost V 2 bases and J 3 bases, with 7 bases left between them. The CDR3 runs 13 residues. CDR3 region: CASSLSSDYGYTF. The CDR3 DNA reads as TGTGCCAGCAGCTTATCCAGCGACTATGGCTACACCTTC.

This chain connects TRBV7-2 to TRBJ1-2, with 8 bases aligning to TRBD1. Trimming took 5 bases from V and 2 from J; bases not matched to a gene: 7. CDR3 size: 15 residues. Germline V gene data show CDR1 as SGHTA and CDR2 as FQGNSA. The CDR3 loop reads CASSPGGAVNYGYTF. The CDR3 nucleotides read TGTGCCAGCAGCCCAGGGGGCGCCGTAAACTATGGCTACACCTTC.

Points on this clone: The same CDR3 also results from other DNA sequences found in this sample. The chain uses TRBV5-1 and TRBJ1-2; 9 bases match TRBD1. The CDR3 loop spans 12 amino acids. V shed 5 bases, J shed 6 bases, and the junction held 2 bases outside the gene matches. Germline V gives CDR1 SGHRS, CDR2 YFSETQ. The CDR3 DNA reads TGCGCCAGCAGTCGGGACAGGGATGGCTACACCTTC. This gives the protein CASSRDRDGYTF.

The rearrangement uses TRBV19 and TRBJ2-2; the D gene is possibly TRBD1 (5 bases). The ends were cut back, 6 bases at V and 7 bases at J, with 18 bases in the middle. The CDR3 has 15 residues. The germline CDR1 and CDR2 sequences are LNHDA and SQIVND (reference sequence). The CDR3 bases are TGTGCCAGTAGGCTACAGGATGTTGGCATCGGGGAGCTGTTTTTT. Translated, it gives CASRLQDVGIGELFF.

This clone was seen only once. This sequence joins TRBV28 and TRBJ2-3; 9 positions match TRBD2. The V segment lost 6 bases and the J segment 2 bases; nucleotides outside the gene matches: 6. The CDR3 runs to 15 residues. The germline CDR1 and CDR2 sequences are MDHEN and SYDVKM. The CDR3 here is CASSPLAGLTDTQYF. Here the CDR3 DNA reads TGTGCCAGCAGCCCGCTAGCGGGACTCACAGATACGCAGTATTTT.